This TCR beta chain was recovered during a study of blood T cell repertoires in COVID-19. Study-wide background: COVID-19 samples, acute and convalescent, were from the United States, Italy and Spain. PBMCs, B-cell-depleted T cells, or T cells provided the cDNA or gDNA that made up the material.

The CDR3 spans 15 residues. Per germline, CDR1 MNHEY and CDR2 SMNVEV (reference sequence). Trimming cost V 6 bases and J 5 bases; bases outside gene matches: 12. The authors' processing: Amplified reference gene primers provided the basis for estimating nucleated cell counts. Generated by immunoSEQ multiplex PCR, the TCRdb table keeps only in-frame clones and is missing some. V and J calls plus clone size are reproduced from that table; the DNA served to infer D and trimming. The sample comprises about 190,000 clones, around nine tenths of which are singletons, and 2% to 2.5% rests with the top ten. The specimen was peripheral blood. V is TRBV27 and J is TRBJ2-5, with 7 bases lining up with TRBD1. The TCR comes from a man in his 70s with active or convalescent COVID-19. The CDR3 region has the DNA TGTGCCAGCAGAGCACAGGGGTGGCTTGTGGAGACCCAGTACTTC. This codes for CASRAQGWLVETQYF.